A single sample gave rise to the 16 T cell receptor beta chains below, sequenced in a study of response to subunit inactivated influenza vaccine (dated by TCRdb to the late 2010s). To prepare the library, RT-PCR was applied. The sequencer was an Illumina HiSeq 2500. TCRdb reran the public reads through fastp at Q25 and MiXCR, keeping productive beta chains. Rows are combined by CDR3 protein, so each entry shows the most common genes and DNA. Recorded for this sample are 250,000 to 350,000 distinct CDR3 sequences; about 20% of them occurred a single time. The top ten hold approximately 10% of the sample. The starting material was PBMCs from blood, obtained approximately 20 months after vaccination. These TCRs come from a man between 50 and 70 years old who received an inactivated influenza vaccine. Donor details come from another sample of the same person, matched by shared clones.

The chain joins TRBV7-2 to TRBJ1-1, with D tentatively TRBD1 (5 bases). The CDR3 extends over 13 amino acids. V was trimmed by 1 base and J by 9 bases, leaving 12 bases between them. Germline CDR1 and CDR2: SGHTA and FQGNSA. For the CDR3, the DNA is TGTGCCAGCAGCTTAGAATGGACATACCAAGCTTTCTTT. It yields the protein CASSLEWTYQAFF.

This clonotype was found a few times. This chain uses TRBV29-1 with TRBJ1-1, with TRBD1 matching over 10 bases. CDR3 length: 14 amino acids. Germline V gives CDR1 SQVTM, CDR2 ANQGSEA. V was clipped by 4 bases and J by 4 bases; unmatched bases: 6. The CDR3, as DNA: TGCAGCGTTGCGAGACAGGGGGCTGGCACTGAAGCTTTCTTT. Its translation is CSVARQGAGTEAFF.

The chain joins TRBV5-4 to TRBJ2-3; D is perhaps TRBD1 (5 bases). V was cut by 2 bases and J by 2 bases, with 15 bases left in between. This CDR3 contains 16 residues. Germline V gives CDR1 SGHNT, CDR2 YYREEE (reference sequence). CDR3 sequence reads: CASSLKTGANTDTQYF. The DNA for the CDR3 is TGTGCCAGCAGCTTAAAAACAGGCGCCAACACAGATACGCAGTATTTT.

This clonotype was picked up many times. This sequence joins TRBV12-3 or TRBV12-4 and TRBJ1-2, with TRBD1 as a possible D gene (5 bases). Trimming removed 3 bases at V and 5 bases at J, with 10 bases between. The CDR3 is made up of 13 amino acids. Here the CDR3 reads CASSLGLGYGYTF. In DNA form, the CDR3 reads TGTGCCAGCAGTTTGGGGCTAGGGTATGGCTACACCTTC.

The sample holds a few counts of this clonotype. J is TRBJ1-5 and V is TRBV12-3 or TRBV12-4; D perhaps matches TRBD1 (5 bases). V dropped 5 bases and J dropped 0 bases, with 17 bases sitting between them. The CDR3 loop spans 17 amino acids. The CDR3 DNA follows: TGTGCCAGCAGTCCCGGGGCAGGCGACTATAGCAATCAGCCCCAGCATTTT. This encodes CASSPGAGDYSNQPQHF.

This clonotype showed up many times. The CDR3 here is CASSSAAGGSTDTQYF. CDR3 bases: TGCGCCAGCAGCTCGGCGGCAGGGGGAAGCACAGATACGCAGTATTTT. The V gene is TRBV5-1, the J gene TRBJ2-3; 7 bases map to TRBD1. The CDR3 totals 16 residues. V lost 3 bases, J lost 0 bases, and 7 bases stayed unmatched. CDR1 is SGHRS, CDR2 YFSETQ, per germline.

The chain recombines TRBV29-1 with TRBJ2-2; D perhaps matches TRBD1 (6 bases). Trimming took 4 bases from V and 4 from J, leaving 13 bases between them. Germline CDR1 SQVTM, CDR2 ANQGSEA. The CDR3 has 14 residues. CDR3 DNA sequence: TGCAGCGTTGGAGGTACAGGGCCCACCGGGGAGCTGTTTTTT. Its translation is CSVGGTGPTGELFF.

The rearrangement uses TRBV12-3 or TRBV12-4 and TRBJ2-1; D is possibly TRBD1 (6 bases). Trimming took off 3 bases at V and 10 bases at J, with 16 bases between the two ends. The CDR3 extends over 14 amino acids. Here the CDR3 DNA reads TGTGCCAGCAGTTTGGGGGCCCCAACGGGGGAGCAGTTCTTC. This sequence encodes CASSLGAPTGEQFF.

As DNA, the CDR3 is TGCAGCGTTGTCCCAGGCCTAATCCCGAACACTGAAGCTTTCTTT. Translated: CSVVPGLIPNTEAFF. The chain recombines TRBV29-1 with TRBJ1-1; D not resolved. CDR3 length: 15 amino acids. In germline, CDR1 is SQVTM, CDR2 ANQGSEA. The germline V and J ends were trimmed by 4 bases and 1 base, with 16 bases remaining between them.

The V gene is TRBV20-1, the J gene TRBJ1-3, with 11 bases matching TRBD1. V lost 4 bases, J lost 8 bases, and 10 bases stayed unmatched. The CDR3 totals 15 residues. CDR1 and CDR2 from the germline V gene are DFQATT and SNEGSKA (reference sequence). The CDR3: CSANARTGGLDTIYF. The DNA for the CDR3 is TGCAGTGCTAACGCACGGACAGGGGGCTTGGACACCATATATTTT.

This clonotype was seen many times. V usage is TRBV5-5 and J usage is TRBJ1-3; D unclear. This CDR3 is built from 14 residues. The V and J ends lost 6 bases and 3 bases respectively, with 13 bases between them. The germline CDR1 and CDR2 sequences are SGHKS and YYEKEE (reference sequence). This CDR3 reads CASTTRVVGNTIYF. The CDR3 nucleotides read TGTGCCAGCACCACTCGGGTGGTTGGAAACACCATATATTTT.

V gene TRBV2 combines with J gene TRBJ2-7; TRBD2 matches 7 bases. V lost 8 bases to trimming and J lost 7 bases; unmatched junction nucleotides: 11. This CDR3 region has 13 residues. Germline lookup yields CDR1 SNHLY and CDR2 FYNNEI. This CDR3 is CASQRDYLLEQYF. As DNA, the CDR3 is TGTGCCAGCCAAAGGGACTACCTATTGGAGCAGTACTTC.

This clonotype was detected ten times or more. The chain recombines TRBV5-1 with TRBJ1-1; the match to TRBD1 covers 12 bases. CDR1 is SGHRS and CDR2 is YFSETQ in the germline V gene. V was clipped by 7 bases and J by 1 base; unmatched bases: 5. CDR3 length: 15 amino acids. CDR3 DNA sequence: TGCGCCAGCCGGGACAGGGGGCGCGGGAACACTGAAGCTTTCTTT. This sequence encodes CASRDRGRGNTEAFF. The whole variable domain, remainder taken from reference TRBV5-1 and TRBJ1-1, is KAGVTQTPRYLIKTRGQQVTLSCSPISGHRSVSWYQQTPGQGLQFLFEYFSETQRNKGNFPGRFSGRQFSNSRSEMNVSTLELGDSALYLCASRDRGRGNTEAFFGQGTRLTVV.

This clonotype was seen many times. The rearrangement links TRBV14 to TRBJ1-1; TRBD1 might be the D (5 bases). The germline CDR1 and CDR2 sequences are SGHDN and FVKESK. V shed 5 bases and J shed 3 bases, with 10 bases lying between them. The CDR3 covers 13 residues. In DNA form, the CDR3 reads TGTGCCAGCAGCTGGGGACTGTACACTGAAGCTTTCTTT. Protein product: CASSWGLYTEAFF.

This clonotype was seen ten or more times. This chain links TRBV12-3 or TRBV12-4 with TRBJ1-4, with 8 positions matching TRBD1. Germline trimming cut 8 bases from V and 5 bases from J; bases unmatched to any gene: 13. This CDR3 spans 16 amino acids. The CDR3: CASAYGQGSFNEKLFF. DNA of the CDR3: TGTGCCAGCGCCTATGGACAGGGATCCTTCAATGAAAAACTGTTTTTT.

CDR3: CASSTYSAEAFF. The CDR3 nucleotides are TGTGCCAGCAGTACCTACAGCGCGGAAGCTTTCTTT. This chain connects TRBV6-6 to TRBJ1-1, with D unclear. V lost 5 bases, J lost 8 bases, and 12 bases lay in between. The CDR3 runs 12 residues. Germline CDR1 is MNHNY and CDR2 is SVGAGI (reference sequence).